The T cell receptor beta chain described here comes from a study of shared clonotypes between healthy human individuals. Some clones are missing from TCRdb's copy, which holds only in-frame ones; the method was immunoSEQ multiplex PCR. In the table there are approximately 460,000 clones, around 77% of which are singletons. V shed 5 bases and J 3 bases; nucleotides not matched to a gene: 10. This CDR3 comprises 15 residues. CDR1 SGHVS and CDR2 FQNEAQ come from the germline V gene. The sequencing input was PBMCs. The chain recombines TRBV7-8 with TRBJ2-7; the match to TRBD1 covers 7 bases. This sequence was found in a woman aged 40-49 years in good health. Some clones in this sample may be carry-over from other donors' samples. CDR3 sequence: CASSPDGGQDYEQYF. In nucleotides, the CDR3 is TGTGCCAGCAGCCCCGACGGAGGACAGGACTACGAGCAGTACTTC.